These 18 T cell receptor beta chains originate from one sample sequenced in a study of OX40 agonist ivuxolimab in advanced cancers. Using immunoSEQ multiplex PCR, the repertoire was profiled, and TCRdb retains in-frame clones only, with some absent. The sample lists 60,000 to 85,000 clones, over 60% occurring once. Sequenced here: CD4+ or CD8+ T cells sorted from blood, sampled in a trial of the OX40 agonist ivuxolimab. The source is an adult with an advanced solid tumor such as melanoma, head and neck, liver or kidney cancer.

The rearrangement uses TRBV30 and TRBJ1-5, with D maybe TRBD1 (5 bases). V was cut by 3 bases and J by 1 base, with 10 bases left in between. The CDR3 sequence is 14 residues long. Germline-derived CDR1 and CDR2 are GTSNPN and SVGIG (reference sequence). The CDR3 loop is CAWSAGSSNQPQHF. DNA for the CDR3: TGTGCCTGGAGCGCAGGGTCGAGCAATCAGCCCCAGCATTTT.

This rearrangement joins TRBV19 to TRBJ2-7, with D tentatively TRBD1 (6 bases). With 7 bases removed from V and 1 base from J, the gap between germline ends came to 23 bases. The germline V gene encodes CDR1 LNHDA and CDR2 SQIVND (reference sequence). This CDR3 has 17 residues. In DNA, the CDR3 is TGTGCCAGTACCCCCCCAGCCCACAGGGCTTCTTCCTACGAGCAGTACTTC. This encodes CASTPPAHRASSYEQYF.

The chain employs TRBV15 and TRBJ1-2; 9 bases agree with TRBD1. Looked up from germline, CDR1 is LNHNV and CDR2 is YYDKDF (reference sequence). The V gene end was trimmed by 5 bases and the J gene end by 7 bases; junction bases not matched to a gene: 11. This CDR3 is built from 15 residues. This CDR3 is CATSGRDRASSGYTF. The CDR3 region has the DNA TGTGCCACCAGCGGACGGGACAGGGCTTCGTCTGGCTACACCTTC.

The V gene is TRBV6-5, the J gene TRBJ2-2; 7 nucleotides align to TRBD1. The CDR3 loop spans 15 amino acids. The V and J ends lost 7 bases and 6 bases, in that order; junction bases with no gene match: 11. The germline CDR1 and CDR2 sequences are MNHEY and SVGAGI. The CDR3 DNA reads as TGTGCCAGCACCTCCCGGACAGGCAGCGCCGGGGAGCTGTTTTTT. Encoded protein: CASTSRTGSAGELFF.

The chain couples TRBV19 to TRBJ1-5; 8 nucleotides agree with TRBD1. This CDR3 has 16 residues. Germline CDR1 and CDR2: LNHDA and SQIVND (reference sequence). The trim removed 5 bases at V and 0 bases at J, leaving 6 bases unmatched. The CDR3 coding sequence is TGTGCCAGTAGTGCGGACAGGGCCGGTAGCAATCAGCCCCAGCATTTT. Translation: CASSADRAGSNQPQHF. Full variable domain (remainder filled in from reference TRBV19 and TRBJ1-5): DGGITQSPKYLFRKEGQNVTLSCEQNLNHDAMYWYRQDPGQGLRLIYYSQIVNDFQKGDIAEGYSVSREKKESFPLTVTSAQKNPTAFYLCASSADRAGSNQPQHFGDGTRLSIL.

The chain combines TRBV28 with TRBJ2-5; D might be TRBD1 (6 bases). The V end was cut by 2 bases, the J end by 1 base, with 11 bases between. The length of the CDR3 is 15 residues. Germline CDR1 reads MDHEN; CDR2 reads SYDVKM. The CDR3 DNA reads TGTGCCAGCAGTTTACGGCCAGGGGTCCAAGAGACCCAGTACTTC. Translating it yields CASSLRPGVQETQYF.

This clone has only one observation. The chain combines TRBV7-8 with TRBJ1-5; D is possibly TRBD1 (5 bases). The V gene's germline CDR1 is SGHVS and CDR2 FQNEAQ. The CDR3 has 15 residues. Between the trimmed V and J ends, which lost 5 bases and 5 bases, there was a span of 16 bases. CDR3 DNA: TGTGCCAGCAGCCGTGGGACTTTAACCGATCAGCCCCAGCATTTT. Amino acids: CASSRGTLTDQPQHF.

This chain links TRBV10-2 with TRBJ1-1; D remains ambiguous. The CDR3 has 15 residues. V lost 6 bases and J 1 base, leaving 15 bases between the germline ends. The germline CDR1 and CDR2 sequences are WSHSY and SAAADI. The CDR3, as DNA: TGCGCCAGCAGGCTGACTGGCTCGGGGAACACTGAAGCTTTCTTT. This translates into CASRLTGSGNTEAFF.

This rearrangement joins TRBV20-1 to TRBJ2-1, with D uncertain. Germline-derived CDR1 and CDR2 are DFQATT and SNEGSKA (reference sequence). With 7 bases removed from V and 7 bases from J, the gap between germline ends came to 8 bases. There are 10 residues in the CDR3. The CDR3 sequence: CSDRRNEQFF. DNA for the CDR3: TGCAGTGACAGACGGAATGAGCAGTTCTTC.

V is TRBV6-5 and J is TRBJ1-2; 8 bases match TRBD1. The germline gives CDR1 MNHEY, CDR2 SVGAGI. V trimming: 0 bases; J trimming: 8 bases; junction bases outside the gene matches: 8. This CDR3 is built from 15 residues. CDR3 nucleotides: TGTGCCAGCAGTTACTCGGCCGGGACAGGTGGCGGCTACACCTTC. Its protein product is CASSYSAGTGGGYTF.

This clone occurred a few times. This chain links TRBV7-9 with TRBJ2-3; D remains unclear. The CDR3 covers 15 residues. V was clipped by 5 bases and J by 1 base, with 13 bases between them. Germline V lookup: CDR1 SEHNR, CDR2 FQNEAQ (reference sequence). The CDR3 here is CASSQRMAGTDTQYF. CDR3 sequence (DNA): TGTGCCAGCAGCCAGAGGATGGCAGGCACAGATACGCAGTATTTT.

In this sample, this clone turned up a few times. This chain joins TRBV6-5 and TRBJ1-6; the D is unclear. Trimming pared 6 bases from V and 7 bases from J, leaving 10 bases between. Germline V gene sequence: CDR1 MNHEY, CDR2 SVGAGI. This CDR3 region has 13 residues. The CDR3 bases are TGTGCCAGCAGCCCGACTTGGAATTCACCCCTCCACTTT. It specifies CASSPTWNSPLHF.

There are a few counts of this clone. V is TRBV7-6 and J is TRBJ1-1, with D unresolved. V dropped 0 bases and J dropped 1 base, with 6 bases sitting between them. This CDR3 region has 14 residues. Germline values: CDR1 SGHVS, CDR2 FNYEAQ. This CDR3 reads CASSLAPGNTEAFF. CDR3 nucleotides: TGTGCCAGCAGCTTAGCACCAGGGAACACTGAAGCTTTCTTT.

The chain couples TRBV19 to TRBJ2-5; tentatively, D is TRBD2 (7 bases). Germline CDR1 is LNHDA and CDR2 is SQIVND (reference sequence). Trimming cost V 5 bases and J 5 bases, with 15 bases left between them. The CDR3 has 14 amino acids. CDR3 bases: TGTGCCAGTAGTTCAATGGGGGGGGCCGAGACCCAGTACTTC. Translation gives CASSSMGGAETQYF.

This chain links TRBV29-1 with TRBJ2-3; 7 nucleotides line up with TRBD1. Trimming cost V 5 bases and J 3 bases; bases outside gene matches: 5. CDR3 length equals 13 residues. The germline V gene encodes CDR1 SQVTM and CDR2 ANQGSEA. The CDR3 spells CSVLTGMTDTQYF. The CDR3 coding sequence is TGCAGCGTTTTGACAGGGATGACAGATACGCAGTATTTT.

The chain recombines TRBV19 with TRBJ2-5, with 10 bases aligning to TRBD2. Trimming removed 4 bases from V and 5 bases from J; junction bases left unmatched: 13. The CDR3 extends over 17 amino acids. Looked up from germline, CDR1 is LNHDA and CDR2 is SQIVND (reference sequence). The CDR3 DNA reads as TGTGCCAGTAGTACCGGGACTAGCGATCGGGGGCGGGAGACCCAGTACTTC. Its protein is CASSTGTSDRGRETQYF.

The chain links TRBV6-5 to TRBJ2-1; D perhaps matches TRBD2 (5 bases). The CDR3 consists of 11 residues. Trimming shortened V by 3 bases and J by 11 bases, and 8 bases separated the two germline ends. The V gene's germline CDR1 is MNHEY and CDR2 SVGAGI. DNA for the CDR3: TGTGCCAGCAGTTATACTAGTCAGCAGTTCTTC. Translated, it gives CASSYTSQQFF.

The chain employs TRBV5-1 and TRBJ1-2, with D tentatively TRBD1 (5 bases). V dropped 4 bases and J dropped 1 base, with 8 bases sitting between them. In germline, CDR1 is SGHRS, CDR2 YFSETQ. The CDR3 is 13 amino acids. The DNA for the CDR3 is TGCGCCAGCAGCGACAGAAATAACTATGGCTACACCTTC. Protein sequence: CASSDRNNYGYTF.